These 2 T cell receptor beta chains were sequenced from one sample in a study of blood T cell repertoires in COVID-19. Only in-frame clones appear in the TCRdb table, and some are missing; sequencing was by immunoSEQ multiplex PCR. The sample holds fewer than 600,000 clones, approximately 92% seen once. The sequenced material came from peripheral blood. Receptor source: a young man with COVID-19, enrolled during active disease.

The rearrangement uses TRBV6-6 and TRBJ1-5, with no clear D. Germline lookup yields CDR1 MNHNY and CDR2 SVGAGI (reference sequence). Trimming removed 2 bases at V and 2 bases at J, with 4 bases between. This CDR3 region has 13 residues. This CDR3 is CASSYGGNQPQHF. DNA of the CDR3: TGTGCCAGCAGTTACGGAGGCAATCAGCCCCAGCATTTT.

The CDR3: CASSTLTSGDTDTQYF. CDR3 DNA: TGTGCCAGTAGTACTTTGACTAGCGGGGACACAGATACGCAGTATTTT. This sequence joins TRBV19 and TRBJ2-3, with 11 bases aligning to TRBD2. The V segment lost 4 bases and the J segment 2 bases; nucleotides outside the gene matches: 5. Per the germline V gene, CDR1 is LNHDA and CDR2 is SQIVND (reference sequence). CDR3 length: 16 residues.